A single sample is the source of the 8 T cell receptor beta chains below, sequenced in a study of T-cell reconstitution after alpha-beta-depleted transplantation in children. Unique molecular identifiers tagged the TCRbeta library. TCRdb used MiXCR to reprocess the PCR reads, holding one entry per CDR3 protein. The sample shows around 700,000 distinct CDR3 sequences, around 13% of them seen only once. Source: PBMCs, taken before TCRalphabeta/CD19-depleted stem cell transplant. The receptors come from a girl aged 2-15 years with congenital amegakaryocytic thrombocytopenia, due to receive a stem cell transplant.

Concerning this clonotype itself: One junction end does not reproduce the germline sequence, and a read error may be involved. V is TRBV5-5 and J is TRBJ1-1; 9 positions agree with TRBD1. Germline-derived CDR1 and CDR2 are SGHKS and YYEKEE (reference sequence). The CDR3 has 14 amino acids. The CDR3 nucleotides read TGTCCCAGCAGCCCTGGGACAGGGAGGACTGAAGCTTTCTTT. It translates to CPSSPGTGRTEAFF. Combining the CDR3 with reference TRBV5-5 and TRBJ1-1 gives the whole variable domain DAGVTQSPTHLIKTRGQQVTLRCSPISGHKSVSWYQQVLGQGPQFIFQYYEKEERGRGNFPDRFSARQFPNYSSELNVNALLLGDSALYLCPSSPGTGRTEAFFGQGTRLTVV.

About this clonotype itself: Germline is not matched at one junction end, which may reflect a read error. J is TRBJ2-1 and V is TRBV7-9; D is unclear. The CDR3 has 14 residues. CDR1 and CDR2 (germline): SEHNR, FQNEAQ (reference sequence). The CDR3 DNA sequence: TGTGCCAGCGGCTTAACCTCTGGGCTGCATGAGCAGTTCTTC. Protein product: CASGLTSGLHEQFF.

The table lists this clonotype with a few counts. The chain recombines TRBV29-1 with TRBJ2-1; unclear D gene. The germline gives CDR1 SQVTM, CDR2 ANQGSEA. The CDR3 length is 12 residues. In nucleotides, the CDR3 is TGCAGGGCCGCGTATAACTACAATGAGCAGTTCTTC. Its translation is CRAAYNYNEQFF.

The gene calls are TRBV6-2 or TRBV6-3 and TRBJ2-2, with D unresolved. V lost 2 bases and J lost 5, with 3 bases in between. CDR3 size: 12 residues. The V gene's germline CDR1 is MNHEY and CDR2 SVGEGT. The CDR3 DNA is TGTGCCAGCAGTTACATAACCGGGGAGCTGTTTTTT. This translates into CASSYITGELFF.

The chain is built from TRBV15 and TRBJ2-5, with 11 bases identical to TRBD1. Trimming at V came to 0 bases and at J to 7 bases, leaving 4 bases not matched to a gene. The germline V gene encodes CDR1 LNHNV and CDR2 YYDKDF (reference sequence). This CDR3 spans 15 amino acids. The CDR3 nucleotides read TGTGCCACCAGCAGAGATAAAGGGACAGGGGGGACCCAGTACTTC. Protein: CATSRDKGTGGTQYF.

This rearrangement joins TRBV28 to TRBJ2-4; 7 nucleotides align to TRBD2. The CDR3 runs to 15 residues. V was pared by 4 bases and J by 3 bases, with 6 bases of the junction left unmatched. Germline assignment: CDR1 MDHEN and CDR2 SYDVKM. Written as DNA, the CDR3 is TGTGCCAGCAGTTGGGAGGGGTTTAGCAAAAACATTCAGTACTTC. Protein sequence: CASSWEGFSKNIQYF.

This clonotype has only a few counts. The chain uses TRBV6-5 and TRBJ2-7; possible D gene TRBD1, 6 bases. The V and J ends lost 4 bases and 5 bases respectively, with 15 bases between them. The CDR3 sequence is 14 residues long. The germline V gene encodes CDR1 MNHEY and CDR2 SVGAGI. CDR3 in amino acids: CASSSRFNRDEQYF. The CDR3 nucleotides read TGTGCCAGCAGTTCTCGATTCAACAGGGACGAGCAGTACTTC.

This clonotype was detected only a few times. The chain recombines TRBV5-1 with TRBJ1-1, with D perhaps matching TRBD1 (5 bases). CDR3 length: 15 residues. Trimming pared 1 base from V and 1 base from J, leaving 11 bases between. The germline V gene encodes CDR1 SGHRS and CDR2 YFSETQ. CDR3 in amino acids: CASSLLGAPNTEAFF. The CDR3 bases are TGCGCCAGCAGCTTGCTAGGGGCCCCGAACACTGAAGCTTTCTTT.